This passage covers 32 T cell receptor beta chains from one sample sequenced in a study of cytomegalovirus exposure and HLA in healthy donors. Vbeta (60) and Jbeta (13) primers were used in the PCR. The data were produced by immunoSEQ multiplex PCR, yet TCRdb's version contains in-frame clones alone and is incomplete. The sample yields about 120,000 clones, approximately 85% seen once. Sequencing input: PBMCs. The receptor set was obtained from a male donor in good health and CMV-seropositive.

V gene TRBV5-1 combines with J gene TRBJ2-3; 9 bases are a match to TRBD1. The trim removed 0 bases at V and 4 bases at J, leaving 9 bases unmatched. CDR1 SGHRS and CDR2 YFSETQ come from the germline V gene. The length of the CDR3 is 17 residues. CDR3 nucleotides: TGCGCCAGCAGCTTGGCGGGCGGGACAGGGTTTTCAGATACGCAGTATTTT. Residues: CASSLAGGTGFSDTQYF.

CDR3: CAISEWGGDNEKLFF. The CDR3, as DNA: TGTGCCATCAGTGAGTGGGGCGGGGATAATGAAAAACTGTTTTTT. The chain combines TRBV10-3 with TRBJ1-4, with a weak D call TRBD1 (5 bases). V dropped 1 base and J dropped 4 bases, with 10 bases sitting between them. Per the germline V gene, CDR1 is ENHRY and CDR2 is SYGVKD. The CDR3 totals 15 residues.

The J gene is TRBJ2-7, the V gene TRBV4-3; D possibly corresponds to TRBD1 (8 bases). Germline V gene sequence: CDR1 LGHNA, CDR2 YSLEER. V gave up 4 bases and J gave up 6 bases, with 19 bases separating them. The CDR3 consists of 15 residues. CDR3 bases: TGCGCCAGCAGCCTTCAACAGGGGGGGCTCAGCGAGCAGTACTTC. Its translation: CASSLQQGGLSEQYF.

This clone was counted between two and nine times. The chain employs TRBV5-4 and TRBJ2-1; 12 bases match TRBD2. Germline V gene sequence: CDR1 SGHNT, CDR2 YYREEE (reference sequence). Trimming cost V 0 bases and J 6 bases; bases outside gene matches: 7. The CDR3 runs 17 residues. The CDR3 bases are TGTGCCAGCAGCTTGGGGACTAGCGGGACTTATGGCAATGAGCAGTTCTTC. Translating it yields CASSLGTSGTYGNEQFF.

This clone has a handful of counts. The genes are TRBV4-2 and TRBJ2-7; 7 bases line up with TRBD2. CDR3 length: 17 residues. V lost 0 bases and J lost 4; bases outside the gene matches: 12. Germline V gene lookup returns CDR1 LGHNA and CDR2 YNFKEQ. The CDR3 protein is CASSQDPLRAGDYEQYF. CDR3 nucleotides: TGTGCCAGCAGCCAAGATCCTCTCCGGGCGGGAGATTACGAGCAGTACTTC.

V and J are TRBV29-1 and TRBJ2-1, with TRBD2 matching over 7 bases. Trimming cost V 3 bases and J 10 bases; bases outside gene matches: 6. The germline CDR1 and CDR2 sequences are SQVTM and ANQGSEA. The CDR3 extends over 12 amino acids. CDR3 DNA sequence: TGCAGCGTTGAGACGGGGGGTCGGGAGCAGTTCTTC. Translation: CSVETGGREQFF.

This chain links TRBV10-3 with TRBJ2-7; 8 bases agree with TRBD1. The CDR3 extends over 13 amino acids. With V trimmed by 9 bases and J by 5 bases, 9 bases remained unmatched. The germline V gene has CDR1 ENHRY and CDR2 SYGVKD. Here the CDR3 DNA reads TGTGCCATAAACGGACAGGGACGGGACGAGCAGTACTTC. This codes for CAINGQGRDEQYF.

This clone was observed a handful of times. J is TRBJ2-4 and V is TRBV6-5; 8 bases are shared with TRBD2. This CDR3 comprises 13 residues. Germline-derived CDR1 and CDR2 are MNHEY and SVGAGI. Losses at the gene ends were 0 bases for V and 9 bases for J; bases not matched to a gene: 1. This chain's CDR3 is CASSYSRGGIQYF. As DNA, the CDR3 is TGTGCCAGCAGTTACTCTCGGGGGGGCATTCAGTACTTC.

CDR3 sequence (DNA): TGTGCCACAAAGGGAGGGAGGGCCGGTGAGCAGTACTTC. Residues: CATKGGRAGEQYF. The rearrangement uses TRBV21-1 and TRBJ2-7; the table calls TRBD2, which could not be checked here. TRBV21-1 is a listed pseudogene. The CDR3 has 13 residues.

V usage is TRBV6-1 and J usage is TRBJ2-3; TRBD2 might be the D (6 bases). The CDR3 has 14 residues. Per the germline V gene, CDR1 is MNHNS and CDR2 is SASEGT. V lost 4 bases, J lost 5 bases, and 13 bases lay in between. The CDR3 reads CASSVTGTGDTQYF. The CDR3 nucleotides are TGTGCCAGCAGTGTTACCGGGACTGGAGATACGCAGTATTTT.

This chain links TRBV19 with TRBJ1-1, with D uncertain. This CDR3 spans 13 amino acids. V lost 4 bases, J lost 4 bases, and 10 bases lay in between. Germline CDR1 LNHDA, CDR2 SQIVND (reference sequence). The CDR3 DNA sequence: TGTGCCAGTAGTACTACCCGGGGCACTGAAGCTTTCTTT. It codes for CASSTTRGTEAFF.

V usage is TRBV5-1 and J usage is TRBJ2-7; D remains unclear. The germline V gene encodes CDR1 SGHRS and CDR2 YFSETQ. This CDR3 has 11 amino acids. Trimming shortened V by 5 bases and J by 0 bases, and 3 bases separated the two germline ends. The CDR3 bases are TGCGCCAGCAGTAACTCCTACGAGCAGTACTTC. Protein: CASSNSYEQYF.

CDR3 nucleotide sequence: TGTGCCAGCACCCCGACGACTACCACAGATACGCAGTATTTT. Protein: CASTPTTTTDTQYF. V gene TRBV6-6 combines with J gene TRBJ2-3; maybe TRBD2 (5 bases). V lost 7 bases and J lost 2, with 13 bases in between. This CDR3 has 14 residues. Germline V gene lookup returns CDR1 MNHNY and CDR2 SVGAGI (reference sequence).

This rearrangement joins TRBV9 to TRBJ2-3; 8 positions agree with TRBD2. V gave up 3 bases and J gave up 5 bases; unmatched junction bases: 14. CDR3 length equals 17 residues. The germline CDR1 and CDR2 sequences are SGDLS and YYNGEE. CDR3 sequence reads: CASSASPRAGVGDTQYF. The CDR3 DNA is TGTGCCAGCAGCGCCTCCCCACGAGCGGGAGTTGGAGATACGCAGTATTTT.

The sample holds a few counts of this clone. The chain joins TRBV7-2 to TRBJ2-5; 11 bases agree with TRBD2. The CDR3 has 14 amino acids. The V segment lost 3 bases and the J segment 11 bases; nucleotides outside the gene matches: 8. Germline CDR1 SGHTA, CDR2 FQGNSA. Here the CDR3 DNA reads TGTGCCAGCAGCTTCTCTAGCGGGAGGTCGGAACAGTACTTC. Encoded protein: CASSFSSGRSEQYF.

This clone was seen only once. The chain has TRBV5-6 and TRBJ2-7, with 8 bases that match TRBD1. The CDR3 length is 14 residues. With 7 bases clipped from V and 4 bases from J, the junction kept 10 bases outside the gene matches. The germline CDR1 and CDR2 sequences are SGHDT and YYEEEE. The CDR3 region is CASGQTGAVYEQYF. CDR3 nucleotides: TGTGCCAGCGGACAGACAGGGGCTGTTTACGAGCAGTACTTC.

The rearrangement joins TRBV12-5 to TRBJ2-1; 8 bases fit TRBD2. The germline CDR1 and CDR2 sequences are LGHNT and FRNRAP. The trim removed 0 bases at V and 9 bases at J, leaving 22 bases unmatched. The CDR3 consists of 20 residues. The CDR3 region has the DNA TGTGCTAGTGGTTTGGTAAGGTGGGACACCACTAGCGGATCCTCCGGTGAGCAGTTCTTC. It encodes CASGLVRWDTTSGSSGEQFF. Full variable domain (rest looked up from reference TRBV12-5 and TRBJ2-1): DARVTQTPRHKVTEMGQEVTMRCQPILGHNTVFWYRQTMMQGLELLAYFRNRAPLDDSGMPKDRFSAEMPDATLATLKIQPSEPRDSAVYFCASGLVRWDTTSGSSGEQFFGPGTRLTVL.

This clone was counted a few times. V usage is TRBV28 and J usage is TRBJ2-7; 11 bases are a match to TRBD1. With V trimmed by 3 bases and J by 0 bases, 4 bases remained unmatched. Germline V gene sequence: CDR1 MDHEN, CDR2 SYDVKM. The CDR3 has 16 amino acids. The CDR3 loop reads CASSFGTGGSSYEQYF. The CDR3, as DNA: TGTGCCAGCAGTTTCGGGACAGGGGGGAGCTCCTACGAGCAGTACTTC.

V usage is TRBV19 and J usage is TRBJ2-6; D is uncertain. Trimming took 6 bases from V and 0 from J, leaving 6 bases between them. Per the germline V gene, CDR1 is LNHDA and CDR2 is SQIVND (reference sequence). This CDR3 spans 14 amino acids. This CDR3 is CASRFGSGANVLTF. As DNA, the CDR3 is TGTGCCAGTAGGTTCGGCTCTGGGGCCAACGTCCTGACTTTC.

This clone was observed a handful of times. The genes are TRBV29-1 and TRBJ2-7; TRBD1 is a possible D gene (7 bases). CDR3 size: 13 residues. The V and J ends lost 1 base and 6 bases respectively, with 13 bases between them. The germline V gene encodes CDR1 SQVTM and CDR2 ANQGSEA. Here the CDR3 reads CSVEGQGGTEQYF. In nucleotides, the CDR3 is TGCAGCGTTGAAGGACAGGGAGGCACCGAGCAGTACTTC.

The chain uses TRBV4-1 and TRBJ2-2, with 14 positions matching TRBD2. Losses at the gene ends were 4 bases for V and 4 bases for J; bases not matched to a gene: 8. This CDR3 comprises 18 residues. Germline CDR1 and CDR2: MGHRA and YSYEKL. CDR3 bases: TGCGCCAGCAGCCCTGGGACTAGCGGGGGAGTGGGCACCGGGGAGCTGTTTTTT. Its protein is CASSPGTSGGVGTGELFF.

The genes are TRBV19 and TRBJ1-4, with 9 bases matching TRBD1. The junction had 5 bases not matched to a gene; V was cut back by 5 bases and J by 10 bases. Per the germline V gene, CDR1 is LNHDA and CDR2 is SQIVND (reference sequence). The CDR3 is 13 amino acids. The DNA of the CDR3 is TGTGCCAGTAGTCCCGGACAGGGGCGAAAACTGTTTTTT. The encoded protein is CASSPGQGRKLFF.

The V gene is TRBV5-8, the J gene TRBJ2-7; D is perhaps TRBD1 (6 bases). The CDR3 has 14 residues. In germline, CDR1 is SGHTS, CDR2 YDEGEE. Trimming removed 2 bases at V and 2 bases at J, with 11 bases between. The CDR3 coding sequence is TGTGCCAGCAGCTTCCTCAGGGGCGCCTACGAGCAGTACTTC. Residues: CASSFLRGAYEQYF.

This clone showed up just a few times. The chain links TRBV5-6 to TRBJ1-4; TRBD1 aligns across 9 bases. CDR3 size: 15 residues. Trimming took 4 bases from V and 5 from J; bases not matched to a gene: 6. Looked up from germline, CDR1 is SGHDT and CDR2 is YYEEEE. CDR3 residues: CASSPTGQGNEKLFF. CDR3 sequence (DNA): TGTGCCAGCAGCCCCACGGGACAGGGAAATGAAAAACTGTTTTTT.

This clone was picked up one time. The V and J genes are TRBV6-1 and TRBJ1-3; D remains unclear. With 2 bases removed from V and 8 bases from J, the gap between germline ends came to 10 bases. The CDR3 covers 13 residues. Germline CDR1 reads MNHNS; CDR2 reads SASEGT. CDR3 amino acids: CASSESGVDTIYF. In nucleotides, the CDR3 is TGTGCCAGCAGTGAATCAGGCGTAGACACCATATATTTT.

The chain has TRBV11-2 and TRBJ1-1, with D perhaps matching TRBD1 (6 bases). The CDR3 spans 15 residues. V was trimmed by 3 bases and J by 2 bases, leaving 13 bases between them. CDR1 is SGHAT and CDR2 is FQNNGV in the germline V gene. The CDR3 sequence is CASSFLTGSNTEAFF. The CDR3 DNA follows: TGTGCCAGCAGCTTCTTGACAGGCTCTAACACTGAAGCTTTCTTT.

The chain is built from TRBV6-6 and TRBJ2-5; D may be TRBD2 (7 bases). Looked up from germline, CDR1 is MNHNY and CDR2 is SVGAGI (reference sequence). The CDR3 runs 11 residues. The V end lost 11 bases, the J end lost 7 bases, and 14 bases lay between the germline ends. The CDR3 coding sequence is TGTGCCGGGGGGGAGGGGGGGACCCAGTACTTC. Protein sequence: CAGGEGGTQYF.

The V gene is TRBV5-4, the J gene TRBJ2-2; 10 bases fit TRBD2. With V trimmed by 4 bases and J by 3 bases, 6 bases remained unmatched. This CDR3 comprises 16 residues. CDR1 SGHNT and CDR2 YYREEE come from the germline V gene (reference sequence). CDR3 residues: CASSRSSGSHTGELFF. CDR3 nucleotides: TGTGCCAGCAGCCGATCTAGCGGGAGTCACACCGGGGAGCTGTTTTTT. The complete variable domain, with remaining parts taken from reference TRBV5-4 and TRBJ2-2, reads ETGVTQSPTHLIKTRGQQVTLRCSSQSGHNTVSWYQQALGQGPQFIFQYYREEENGRGNFPPRFSGLQFPNYSSELNVNALELDDSALYLCASSRSSGSHTGELFFGEGSRLTVL.

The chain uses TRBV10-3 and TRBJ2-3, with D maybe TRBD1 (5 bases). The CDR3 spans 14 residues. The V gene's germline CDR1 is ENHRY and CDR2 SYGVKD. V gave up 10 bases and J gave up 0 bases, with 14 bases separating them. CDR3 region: CATLWGASTDTQYF. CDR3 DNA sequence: TGTGCCACGCTTTGGGGCGCCAGCACAGATACGCAGTATTTT.

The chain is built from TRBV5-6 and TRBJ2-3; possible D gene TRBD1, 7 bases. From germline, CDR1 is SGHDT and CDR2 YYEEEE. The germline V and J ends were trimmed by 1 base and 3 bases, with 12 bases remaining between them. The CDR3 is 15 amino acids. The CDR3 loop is CASSLRQGGTDTQYF. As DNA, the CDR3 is TGTGCCAGCAGCTTGCGGCAGGGGGGTACAGATACGCAGTATTTT. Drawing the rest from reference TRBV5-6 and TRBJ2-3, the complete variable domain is DAGVTQSPTHLIKTRGQQVTLRCSPKSGHDTVSWYQQALGQGPQFIFQYYEEEERQRGNFPDRFSGHQFPNYSSELNVNALLLGDSALYLCASSLRQGGTDTQYFGPGTRLTVL.

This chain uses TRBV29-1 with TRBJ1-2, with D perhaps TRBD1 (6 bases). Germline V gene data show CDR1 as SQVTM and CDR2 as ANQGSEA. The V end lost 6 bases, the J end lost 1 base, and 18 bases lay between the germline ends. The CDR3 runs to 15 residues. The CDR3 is CSVFSRGQFNYGYTF. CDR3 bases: TGCAGCGTGTTCAGCCGTGGACAGTTTAACTATGGCTACACCTTC.

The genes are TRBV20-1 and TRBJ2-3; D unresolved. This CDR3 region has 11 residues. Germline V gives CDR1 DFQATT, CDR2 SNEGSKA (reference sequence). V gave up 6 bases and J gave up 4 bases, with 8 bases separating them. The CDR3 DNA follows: TGCAGTGCCACTACGGCAGATACGCAGTATTTT. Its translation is CSATTADTQYF.